This is a list of T cell receptor beta chains from one sample in a study of T cell changes during pregnancy in multiple sclerosis. The repertoire was sequenced with immunoSEQ multiplex PCR; TCRdb's copy has only in-frame clones and lacks some. The table has approximately 93,000 clones, more than 85% seen once. Here the sequenced sample was peripheral blood, taken in the first trimester of pregnancy. The receptors derive from a female donor in good health, enrolled as a control in a pregnancy study. CDR3s include the opening cysteine and the closing phenylalanine or tryptophan. The D gene is left open where the match is weak. Size values are once, few and many counts, or a class for expanded clones, and some rows have none.

j_call | clone_size | v_call | d_call | cdr3_aa | cdr3_nt
TRBJ2-3 | - | TRBV19 | - | CASSMKASHTDTQYF | TGTGCCAGTAGTATGAAGGCTAGCCACACAGATACGCAGTATTTT
TRBJ2-3 | - | TRBV9 | TRBD2 | CASSAPSGGTDTQYF | TGTGCCAGCAGCGCCCCTAGCGGGGGCACAGATACGCAGTATTTT
TRBJ1-1 | - | TRBV7-9 | TRBD1 | CASSAHRGPNTEAFF | TGTGCCAGCAGCGCCCACAGGGGGCCGAACACTGAAGCTTTCTTT
TRBJ1-2 | - | TRBV11-2 | - | CASSLPITPGTNGYTF | TGTGCCAGCAGCTTACCCATTACTCCCGGGACAAATGGCTACACCTTC
TRBJ2-3 | - | TRBV4-3 | TRBD2 | CASSPLAGGPTDTQYF | TGCGCCAGCAGCCCCTTAGCGGGGGGCCCCACAGATACGCAGTATTTT
TRBJ2-7 | - | TRBV2 | - | CASSEAGYSYEQYF | TGTGCCAGCAGTGAAGCGGGCTACAGTTACGAGCAGTACTTC
TRBJ2-7 | - | TRBV9 | TRBD1 | CASSPGGQGASYEQYF | TGTGCCAGCAGCCCAGGGGGACAGGGGGCCTCCTACGAGCAGTACTTC
TRBJ1-1 | - | TRBV4-3 | - | CASSPRQINTEAFF | TGCGCCAGCAGCCCGCGACAGATTAACACTGAAGCTTTCTTT
TRBJ2-7 | few | TRBV7-8 | - | CASSLGAGQWYEQYF | TGTGCCAGCAGCCTAGGGGCGGGACAGTGGTACGAGCAGTACTTC
TRBJ2-5 | - | TRBV9 | - | CASSTGSITKETQYF | TGTGCCAGCAGCACAGGGAGCATTACAAAAGAGACCCAGTACTTC
TRBJ1-2 | once | TRBV7-2 | TRBD1 | CASSRVRTGAQGYTF | TGTGCCAGCAGCCGTGTGAGGACAGGGGCTCAGGGCTACACCTTC
TRBJ2-5 | - | TRBV5-4 | TRBD2 | CASSPGLAGATTQETQYF | TGTGCCAGCAGCCCGGGACTAGCGGGAGCCACTACCCAAGAGACCCAGTACTTC
TRBJ2-2 | - | TRBV4-3 | TRBD1 | CASSPTGTGELFF | TGCGCCAGCAGCCCGACAGGGACCGGGGAGCTGTTTTTT
TRBJ2-7 | - | TRBV20-1 | - | CSAVTVNEQYF | TGCAGTGCCGTCACGGTGAACGAGCAGTACTTC
TRBJ1-1 | - | TRBV2 | - | CASIPEDFHTEAFF | TGTGCCAGCATCCCGGAGGACTTTCACACTGAAGCTTTCTTT
TRBJ2-6 | - | TRBV5-1 | - | CASSLGGSSGANVLTF | TGCGCCAGCAGCTTGGGAGGGAGCTCTGGGGCCAACGTCCTGACTTTC
TRBJ2-2 | - | TRBV28 | TRBD1 | CASSGTGRGGELFF | TGTGCCAGCAGCGGGACAGGGAGAGGCGGGGAGCTGTTTTTT
TRBJ2-1 | - | TRBV27 | TRBD1 | CASSLQGAIDEQFF | TGTGCCAGCAGTTTACAGGGGGCTATAGATGAGCAGTTCTTC
TRBJ1-2 | - | TRBV12-5 | TRBD1 | CASGFSTGGLDGYTF | TGTGCTAGTGGTTTTTCGACAGGGGGCTTAGATGGCTACACCTTC
TRBJ1-1 | - | TRBV18 | - | CASSPGSGTNTEAFF | TGTGCCAGCTCCCCTGGGAGTGGCACAAACACTGAAGCTTTCTTT
TRBJ1-5 | - | TRBV20-1 | TRBD1 | CSAKGQEAQHF | TGCAGTGCTAAGGGACAGGAGGCCCAGCATTTT
TRBJ2-1 | - | TRBV7-8 | TRBD2 | CASSLYASGGARNEQFF | TGTGCCAGCAGCCTGTACGCTAGCGGGGGGGCCAGAAATGAGCAGTTCTTC
TRBJ1-6 | - | TRBV15 | - | CATSRVGDYNSPLHF | TGTGCCACCAGCAGAGTTGGAGATTATAATTCACCCCTCCACTTT
TRBJ2-1 | - | TRBV28 | - | CASGWQDEQFF | TGTGCCAGCGGGTGGCAGGATGAGCAGTTCTTC
TRBJ1-2 | - | TRBV4-3 | TRBD1 | CASTPGTDQNYGYTF | TGCGCCAGCACCCCCGGGACAGATCAGAACTATGGCTACACCTTC
TRBJ2-3 | - | TRBV29-1 | TRBD2 | CSVPRTSGITDTQYF | TGCAGCGTTCCTCGGACTAGCGGGATCACAGATACGCAGTATTTT
TRBJ2-1 | - | TRBV9 | TRBD2 | CASSTSGGAYNEQFF | TGTGCCAGCAGTACTAGCGGGGGGGCTTACAATGAGCAGTTCTTC
TRBJ1-3 | - | TRBV29-1 | - | CSVGAGNTIYF | TGCAGCGTTGGAGCCGGAAACACCATATATTTT
TRBJ2-7 | - | TRBV2 | - | CARQSPGAVHEQYF | TGTGCCAGACAATCCCCGGGAGCCGTCCACGAGCAGTACTTC